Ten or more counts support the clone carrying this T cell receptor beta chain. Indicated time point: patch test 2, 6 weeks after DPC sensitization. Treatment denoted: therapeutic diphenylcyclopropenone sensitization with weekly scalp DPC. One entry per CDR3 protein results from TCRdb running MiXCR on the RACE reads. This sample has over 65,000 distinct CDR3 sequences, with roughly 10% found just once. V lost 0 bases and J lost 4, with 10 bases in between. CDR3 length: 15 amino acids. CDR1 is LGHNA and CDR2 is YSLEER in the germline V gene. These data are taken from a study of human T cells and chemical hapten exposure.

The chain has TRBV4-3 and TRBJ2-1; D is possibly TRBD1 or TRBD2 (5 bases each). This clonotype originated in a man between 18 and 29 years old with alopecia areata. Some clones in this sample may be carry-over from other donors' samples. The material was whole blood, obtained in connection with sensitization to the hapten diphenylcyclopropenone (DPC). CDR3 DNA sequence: TGCGCCAGCAGCCAAGATCGAGGGGTATACAATGAGCAGTTCTTC. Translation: CASSQDRGVYNEQFF.